These T cell receptor beta chains were read from a single sample in a study of blood T cell repertoires in COVID-19. The method was immunoSEQ multiplex PCR; TCRdb's version includes in-frame clones alone and lacks a portion of them. The repertoire holds around 190,000 clones, with 88% as singletons. Material: PBMCs or T cells enriched from blood (not recorded which). The receptors stem from a woman between 18 and 29 years old who had recovered from COVID-19. The conserved cysteine and the conserved F or W are not part of the CDR3 here. Fields, in order: J gene, CDR3 length, V gene, CDR3 protein.

j_gene: TRBJ2-7
len: 14
v_gene: TRBV19
CDR3aa: ASTPSGGLAEGEQY

j_gene: TRBJ2-1
len: 14
v_gene: TRBV11-1
CDR3aa: ASSSIGLAGVDEQF

j_gene: TRBJ1-5
len: 11
v_gene: TRBV2
CDR3aa: ASRQDSNQPQH

j_gene: TRBJ1-6
len: 13
v_gene: TRBV6-5
CDR3aa: ASSPPDRGNSPLH

j_gene: TRBJ2-1
len: 13
v_gene: TRBV9
CDR3aa: ASTGAGGIGNEQF

j_gene: TRBJ2-7
len: 13
v_gene: TRBV9
CDR3aa: ASSVGDNPLYEQY

j_gene: TRBJ1-1
len: 13
v_gene: TRBV27
CDR3aa: ASSPGRRGDTEAF

j_gene: TRBJ2-5
len: 15
v_gene: TRBV2
CDR3aa: ASRLGLAGGPEETQY

j_gene: TRBJ2-6
len: 14
v_gene: TRBV10-3
CDR3aa: AISESRTSGANVLT

j_gene: TRBJ2-2
len: 11
v_gene: TRBV6-5
CDR3aa: ASSYRYTGELF

j_gene: TRBJ2-2
len: 14
v_gene: TRBV7-7
CDR3aa: ASSFNSKPNTGELF

j_gene: TRBJ2-7
len: 12
v_gene: TRBV19
CDR3aa: ASSIRDRDYEQY

j_gene: TRBJ2-7
len: 11
v_gene: TRBV5-1
CDR3aa: ASRDRENDEQY

j_gene: TRBJ1-5
len: 11
v_gene: TRBV18
CDR3aa: ASSRGSNQPQH

j_gene: TRBJ1-2
len: 11
v_gene: TRBV7-9
CDR3aa: ASSPPNEGGYT

j_gene: TRBJ1-5
len: 13
v_gene: TRBV24-1
CDR3aa: ATSDSLRSNQPQH

j_gene: TRBJ1-1
len: 13
v_gene: TRBV2
CDR3aa: ASSGQGMESTEAF

j_gene: TRBJ2-1
len: 13
v_gene: TRBV28
CDR3aa: ASSPPDRVGNEQF

j_gene: TRBJ2-1
len: 15
v_gene: TRBV9
CDR3aa: ASSVIPSGSGSGEQF

j_gene: TRBJ2-1
len: 17
v_gene: TRBV3-1/TRBV3-2
CDR3aa: ASSQEWGPKRGAYNEQF

j_gene: TRBJ1-1
len: 11
v_gene: TRBV30
CDR3aa: AWRETENTEAF

j_gene: TRBJ1-2
len: 10
v_gene: TRBV7-9
CDR3aa: ASSRTDYGYT

j_gene: TRBJ2-2
len: 14
v_gene: TRBV4-2
CDR3aa: ASSQVAGGNTGELF

j_gene: TRBJ1-2
len: 13
v_gene: TRBV2
CDR3aa: ASLYTGQVIGGYT

j_gene: TRBJ1-1
len: 10
v_gene: TRBV18
CDR3aa: ASSPLRDEAF

j_gene: TRBJ1-1
len: 11
v_gene: TRBV28
CDR3aa: ASRETGPTEAF

j_gene: TRBJ1-1
len: 11
v_gene: TRBV6-5
CDR3aa: ASSQTANTEAF

j_gene: TRBJ2-2
len: 12
v_gene: TRBV4-2
CDR3aa: ASSQATSGGELF